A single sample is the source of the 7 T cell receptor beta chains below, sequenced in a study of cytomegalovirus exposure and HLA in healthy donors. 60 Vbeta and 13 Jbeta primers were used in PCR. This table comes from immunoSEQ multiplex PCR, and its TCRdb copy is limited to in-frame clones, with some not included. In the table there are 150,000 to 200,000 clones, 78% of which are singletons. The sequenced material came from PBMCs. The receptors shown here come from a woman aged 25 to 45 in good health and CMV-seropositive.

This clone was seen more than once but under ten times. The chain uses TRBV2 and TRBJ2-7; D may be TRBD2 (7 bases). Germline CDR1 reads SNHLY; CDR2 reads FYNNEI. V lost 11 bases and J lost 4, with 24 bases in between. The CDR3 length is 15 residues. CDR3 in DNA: TGTGCCGGACAATACACCGCCCGGGGGGCGTACGAGCAGTACTTC. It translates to CAGQYTARGAYEQYF.

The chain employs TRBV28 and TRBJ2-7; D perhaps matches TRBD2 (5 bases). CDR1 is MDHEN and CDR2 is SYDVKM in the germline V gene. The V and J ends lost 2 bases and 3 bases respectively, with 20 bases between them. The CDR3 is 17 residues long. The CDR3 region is CASSLTGPGGAGYEQYF. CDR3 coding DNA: TGTGCCAGCAGTTTAACTGGGCCTGGTGGCGCGGGCTACGAGCAGTACTTC.

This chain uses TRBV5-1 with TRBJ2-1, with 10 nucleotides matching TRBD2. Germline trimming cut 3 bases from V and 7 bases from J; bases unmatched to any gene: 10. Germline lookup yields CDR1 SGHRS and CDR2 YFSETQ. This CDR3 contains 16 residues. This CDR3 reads CASSSGAGGSGNEQFF. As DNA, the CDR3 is TGCGCCAGCAGCTCCGGAGCGGGAGGGTCGGGTAATGAGCAGTTCTTC.

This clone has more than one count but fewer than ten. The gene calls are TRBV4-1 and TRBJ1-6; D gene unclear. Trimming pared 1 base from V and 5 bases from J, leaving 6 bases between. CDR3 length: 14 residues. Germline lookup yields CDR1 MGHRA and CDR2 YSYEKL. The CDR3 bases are TGCGCCAGCAGCCAAGTGAGGGATAATTCACCCCTCCACTTT. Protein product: CASSQVRDNSPLHF.

This chain's CDR3 is CASRSQMVGGFQPQHF. The CDR3 bases are TGTGCCAGCAGGTCGCAGATGGTGGGGGGGTTTCAGCCCCAGCATTTT. The J gene is TRBJ1-5, the V gene TRBV27, with D possibly matching TRBD1 (5 bases). Germline loops: CDR1 MNHEY, CDR2 SMNVEV (reference sequence). Deletions cut 6 bases from V and 6 bases from J, with 21 bases between. CDR3 length: 16 amino acids.

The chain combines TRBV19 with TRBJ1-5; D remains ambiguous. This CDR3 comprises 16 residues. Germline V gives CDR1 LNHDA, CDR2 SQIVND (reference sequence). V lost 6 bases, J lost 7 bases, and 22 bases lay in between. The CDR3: CASRTRGEGAWQPQHF. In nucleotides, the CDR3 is TGTGCCAGTAGGACCCGTGGTGAAGGAGCGTGGCAGCCCCAGCATTTT.

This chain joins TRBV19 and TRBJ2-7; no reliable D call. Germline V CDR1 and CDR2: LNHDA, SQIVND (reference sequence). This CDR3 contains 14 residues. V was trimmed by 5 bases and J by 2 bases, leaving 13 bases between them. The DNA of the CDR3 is TGTGCCAGTAGTCTAATGGTAGATGCCTACGAGCAGTACTTC. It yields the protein CASSLMVDAYEQYF. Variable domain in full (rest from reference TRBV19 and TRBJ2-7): DGGITQSPKYLFRKEGQNVTLSCEQNLNHDAMYWYRQDPGQGLRLIYYSQIVNDFQKGDIAEGYSVSREKKESFPLTVTSAQKNPTAFYLCASSLMVDAYEQYFGPGTRLTVT.